Following are 30 T cell receptor beta chains from one sample sequenced in a study of blood T cell repertoires in COVID-19. The protocol was immunoSEQ multiplex PCR, while the TCRdb copy is restricted to in-frame clones and leaves out a portion. The sample contains some 410,000 clones, roughly 90% of which appear only once. The sample taken for sequencing was PBMCs or T cells enriched from blood (not recorded which). These receptors originate from a woman aged 25 to 39 with acute COVID-19.

The CDR3 is CASSYEGNQPQHF. CDR3 in DNA: TGTGCCAGCAGTTACGAGGGCAATCAGCCCCAGCATTTT. This chain links TRBV6-2 or TRBV6-3 with TRBJ1-5; no clear D gene. The V end was cut by 2 bases, the J end by 2 bases, with 4 bases between. Germline CDR1 and CDR2: MNHEY and SVGEGT. The CDR3 contains 13 residues.

This clone was seen more than once but under ten times. The V gene is TRBV7-2, the J gene TRBJ1-6, with D possibly matching TRBD1 (6 bases). The V end lost 7 bases, the J end lost 9 bases, and 16 bases lay between the germline ends. The CDR3 contains 14 residues. Germline assignment: CDR1 SGHTA and CDR2 FQGNSA. The CDR3 protein is CASTPRGGASPLHF. In DNA form, the CDR3 reads TGTGCCAGCACCCCAAGGGGGGGGGCTTCACCCCTCCACTTT.

The CDR3 DNA is TGTGCCAGCAGTTCTTTCCAGGGAGGAGAGCAGTACTTC. Translated, it gives CASSSFQGGEQYF. This chain uses TRBV12-3 or TRBV12-4 with TRBJ2-7; D might be TRBD2 (6 bases). The CDR3 covers 13 residues. Trimming left V 4 bases short and J 7 bases short, with 14 bases between.

This clone was recorded once. The chain has TRBV10-3 and TRBJ1-1, with D hard to call. The V gene's germline CDR1 is ENHRY and CDR2 SYGVKD. V was clipped by 6 bases and J by 0 bases, with 8 bases between them. This CDR3 spans 13 amino acids. CDR3 sequence (DNA): TGTGCCATCAGGGGAGGGATGAACACTGAAGCTTTCTTT. Translated: CAIRGGMNTEAFF.

The V gene is TRBV19, the J gene TRBJ2-7; 8 bases are a match to TRBD1. V shed 5 bases and J 3 bases; nucleotides not matched to a gene: 6. Germline assignment: CDR1 LNHDA and CDR2 SQIVND (reference sequence). This CDR3 region has 14 residues. CDR3 sequence reads: CASSLGQGDYEQYF. DNA for the CDR3: TGTGCCAGTAGTCTCGGACAGGGCGACTACGAGCAGTACTTC.

V usage is TRBV23-1 and J usage is TRBJ1-2; no clear D gene. TRBV23-1 is annotated as an ORF whose role is uncertain. The CDR3 contains 16 residues. V lost 4 bases and J 2 bases, leaving 17 bases between the germline ends. CDR3 sequence reads: CASSRDGTDLNYGYTF. CDR3 nucleotides: TGCGCCAGCAGTCGAGATGGAACAGACCTCAACTATGGCTACACCTTC.

The J gene is TRBJ1-1, the V gene TRBV29-1; a possible D gene is TRBD1 (6 bases). V dropped 6 bases and J dropped 1 base, with 9 bases sitting between them. Germline CDR1 reads SQVTM; CDR2 reads ANQGSEA. The CDR3 is 12 amino acids. The CDR3 DNA reads as TGCAGCGTCACACAGGGGAACACTGAAGCTTTCTTT. It translates to CSVTQGNTEAFF.

The chain combines TRBV9 with TRBJ1-6, with D possibly matching TRBD1 (6 bases). There are 14 residues in the CDR3. The V end lost 3 bases, the J end lost 9 bases, and 13 bases lay between the germline ends. CDR1 is SGDLS, CDR2 YYNGEE, per germline. The CDR3 is CASSEGGAPSPLHF. In nucleotides, the CDR3 is TGTGCCAGCAGCGAGGGGGGGGCTCCTTCACCCCTCCACTTT.

V usage is TRBV30 and J usage is TRBJ2-2; D unclear. V shed 7 bases and J shed 6 bases, with 12 bases lying between them. Germline assignment: CDR1 GTSNPN and CDR2 SVGIG (reference sequence). The CDR3 runs 12 residues. CDR3 bases: TGTGCCTCTCCGGCAGGTCCCGGGGAGCTGTTTTTT. It yields the protein CASPAGPGELFF.

The rearrangement links TRBV3-1 (or the pseudogene TRBV3-2) to TRBJ2-1, with no clear D. There are 11 residues in the CDR3. Trimming pared 2 bases from V and 8 bases from J, leaving 4 bases between. Germline CDR1 and CDR2: LGHDT and YNNKEL (reference sequence). The CDR3 coding sequence is TGTGCCAGCAGCCAAAGCCATGAGCAGTTCTTC. Translated, it gives CASSQSHEQFF.

The chain uses TRBV19 and TRBJ1-1; 9 bases align to TRBD1. The V gene's germline CDR1 is LNHDA and CDR2 SQIVND (reference sequence). The CDR3 loop spans 15 amino acids. V was pared by 0 bases and J by 9 bases, with 8 bases of the junction left unmatched. Written as DNA, the CDR3 is TGTGCCAGTAGTATAGAAGGGACAGGGAGGGCTAAAGCTTTCTTT. Amino acid sequence: CASSIEGTGRAKAFF. The whole variable domain, remainder taken from reference TRBV19 and TRBJ1-1, is DGGITQSPKYLFRKEGQNVTLSCEQNLNHDAMYWYRQDPGQGLRLIYYSQIVNDFQKGDIAEGYSVSREKKESFPLTVTSAQKNPTAFYLCASSIEGTGRAKAFFGQGTRLTVV.

The J gene is TRBJ2-7, the V gene TRBV5-1, with 11 bases fitting TRBD2. The J segment lost 1 base and the V segment lost 5 bases, leaving 8 bases of the junction unmatched. The CDR3 has 16 residues. Germline V gene data show CDR1 as SGHRS and CDR2 as YFSETQ. The CDR3 here is CASRPQGLAASYEQYF. The CDR3 region has the DNA TGCGCCAGCAGACCCCAGGGACTAGCGGCTTCCTACGAGCAGTACTTC.

The chain is built from TRBV7-5 and TRBJ2-3; the table's D call of TRBD2 was not tested on the DNA. TRBV7-5 is noted as a pseudogene. CDR3 length: 17 residues. The CDR3 DNA is TGTGTCAGAAGCTTAGCCCCGGGGGGGGTTAGGACAGATACGCAGTATTTT. Its protein product is CVRSLAPGGVRTDTQYF.

The rearrangement uses TRBV9 and TRBJ2-1; D call uncertain. Deletions cut 3 bases from V and 8 bases from J, with 12 bases between. Germline V gene lookup returns CDR1 SGDLS and CDR2 YYNGEE. The length of the CDR3 is 13 residues. The CDR3 nucleotides read TGTGCCAGCAGCGAGCCCTCTCACCATGAGCAGTTCTTC. Protein sequence: CASSEPSHHEQFF.

This chain connects TRBV7-6 to TRBJ2-1, with 9 bases lining up with TRBD2. From germline, CDR1 is SGHVS and CDR2 FNYEAQ. This CDR3 has 17 amino acids. J lost 3 bases, V lost 3 bases, and 9 bases had no gene match. The CDR3 bases are TGTGCCAGCAGCTTTGTCAGCGGGGGGCCTGGCTACAATGAGCAGTTCTTC. Its protein product is CASSFVSGGPGYNEQFF.

This clone has just one count. The chain uses TRBV10-3 and TRBJ1-1, with TRBD1 as a possible D gene (6 bases). Germline-derived CDR1 and CDR2 are ENHRY and SYGVKD. V lost 7 bases to trimming and J lost 1 base, with 10 bases between them. This CDR3 region has 13 residues. Here the CDR3 reads CAINGQPNTEAFF. CDR3 in DNA: TGTGCCATCAATGGACAGCCGAACACTGAAGCTTTCTTT.

This clone occurred once. This chain connects TRBV5-1 to TRBJ2-4; a weak D match, TRBD1 (5 bases). The V end lost 3 bases, the J end lost 3 bases, and 7 bases lay between the germline ends. Looked up from germline, CDR1 is SGHRS and CDR2 is YFSETQ. CDR3 size: 13 residues. CDR3 region: CASSSGNKNIQYF. Written as DNA, the CDR3 is TGCGCCAGCAGCTCAGGGAACAAAAACATTCAGTACTTC.

This chain connects TRBV3-1 (or the pseudogene TRBV3-2) to TRBJ1-6; 8 nucleotides agree with TRBD1. The germline V gene encodes CDR1 LGHDT and CDR2 YNNKEL (reference sequence). Trimming took 2 bases from V and 7 from J; bases not matched to a gene: 7. CDR3 size: 16 residues. For the CDR3, the DNA is TGTGCCAGCAGCCAACCCGGGACAGGCGGAAATTCACCCCTCCACTTT. Its translation is CASSQPGTGGNSPLHF.

This clone is a singleton in its sample. The chain recombines TRBV6-5 with TRBJ2-1, with TRBD2 identical over 8 bases. J lost 4 bases, V lost 6 bases, and 8 bases had no gene match. Per germline, CDR1 MNHEY and CDR2 SVGAGI. The CDR3 extends over 15 amino acids. CDR3 protein: CASSRGGRGYNEQFF. The CDR3 coding sequence is TGTGCCAGCAGCCGGGGGGGCCGCGGTTACAATGAGCAGTTCTTC.

The chain employs TRBV29-1 and TRBJ1-2; D might be TRBD1 (5 bases). Germline V gene lookup returns CDR1 SQVTM and CDR2 ANQGSEA. This CDR3 spans 12 amino acids. The V end was cut by 6 bases, the J end by 2 bases, with 10 bases between. CDR3 protein: CSVKRGNYGYTF. CDR3 nucleotides: TGCAGCGTGAAGCGGGGGAACTATGGCTACACCTTC.

The rearrangement links TRBV5-6 to TRBJ2-2; TRBD2 agrees at 9 bases. Germline CDR1 and CDR2: SGHDT and YYEEEE. V dropped 2 bases and J dropped 5; count of bases not matched to a gene: 7. CDR3 length: 16 residues. The CDR3 bases are TGTGCCAGCAGCTTTCGGGAGACTAGCGGAACCGGGGAGCTGTTTTTT. Protein product: CASSFRETSGTGELFF.

The chain joins TRBV21-1 to TRBJ2-3; the table's D gene call, TRBD1, was not cross checked with the DNA. TRBV21-1 is noted as a pseudogene. CDR3 length: 13 amino acids. CDR3 nucleotides: TGTGCCAGCAGCAGACGTCCAGGGGATACGCAGTATTTT. Translating it yields CASSRRPGDTQYF.

The gene calls are TRBV9 and TRBJ1-6, with unresolved D. CDR3 length equals 13 residues. V gave up 0 bases and J gave up 6 bases, with 4 bases separating them. Germline lookup yields CDR1 SGDLS and CDR2 YYNGEE. CDR3 loop: CASSVGANSPLHF. The CDR3 DNA reads as TGTGCCAGCAGCGTAGGGGCTAATTCACCCCTCCACTTT.

The rearrangement joins TRBV29-1 to TRBJ2-7, with a weak D call TRBD1 (6 bases). V was trimmed by 5 bases and J by 6 bases, leaving 26 bases between them. The CDR3 spans 16 residues. The germline V gene has CDR1 SQVTM and CDR2 ANQGSEA. This chain's CDR3 is CSVRWGLGAIKSEQYF. The DNA of the CDR3 is TGCAGCGTTCGGTGGGGGCTTGGAGCCATTAAGAGCGAGCAGTACTTC.

The chain carries TRBV9 and TRBJ1-2, with a weak D call TRBD1 (6 bases). The CDR3 spans 15 residues. V was pared by 0 bases and J by 5 bases, with 14 bases between. Germline V gene lookup returns CDR1 SGDLS and CDR2 YYNGEE. The DNA for the CDR3 is TGTGCCAGCAGCGTAGATTTCGCAGGGGCATATGGCTACACCTTC. It specifies CASSVDFAGAYGYTF. The full variable domain, rest sourced from reference TRBV9 and TRBJ1-2, is DSGVTQTPKHLITATGQRVTLRCSPRSGDLSVYWYQQSLDQGLQFLIQYYNGEERAKGNILERFSAQQFPDLHSELNLSSLELGDSALYFCASSVDFAGAYGYTFGSGTRLTVV.

The chain employs TRBV5-1 and TRBJ2-7, with TRBD1 matching over 7 bases. The V gene's germline CDR1 is SGHRS and CDR2 YFSETQ. J was trimmed by 3 bases and V by 7 bases; bases with no gene match: 7. The CDR3 covers 13 residues. The DNA for the CDR3 is TGCGCCAGCTCCGGACAGGAAATCTACGAGCAGTACTTC. Translating gives CASSGQEIYEQYF.

The V gene is TRBV10-3, the J gene TRBJ1-1, with unresolved D. V gave up 3 bases and J gave up 0 bases, with 8 bases separating them. Germline CDR1 is ENHRY and CDR2 is SYGVKD. The CDR3 spans 14 residues. In nucleotides, the CDR3 is TGTGCCATCAGTGATCGTAACATGAACACTGAAGCTTTCTTT. Its translation is CAISDRNMNTEAFF.

This clone was picked up one time. The chain employs TRBV2 and TRBJ2-3; TRBD2 agrees at 8 bases. Germline CDR1 is SNHLY and CDR2 is FYNNEI. V trimming: 3 bases; J trimming: 10 bases; junction bases outside the gene matches: 6. CDR3 length: 13 amino acids. CDR3 sequence reads: CASSDAGGAAQYF. The CDR3 nucleotides are TGTGCCAGCAGTGATGCGGGGGGTGCGGCGCAGTATTTT.

The V call is TRBV6-5, the J call TRBJ1-6; a possible D gene is TRBD1 (5 bases). V was trimmed by 1 base and J by 7 bases, leaving 11 bases between them. CDR1 MNHEY and CDR2 SVGAGI come from the germline V gene. The CDR3 is made up of 15 amino acids. The chain's CDR3 is CASSYLYQGNSPLHF. The CDR3 DNA reads as TGTGCCAGCAGTTACTTATATCAGGGAAATTCACCCCTCCACTTT.

The rearrangement uses TRBV5-5 and TRBJ2-1; 8 bases agree with TRBD1. Germline V gene data show CDR1 as SGHKS and CDR2 as YYEKEE (reference sequence). This CDR3 contains 15 residues. V gave up 4 bases and J gave up 3 bases; unmatched junction bases: 6. The CDR3 nucleotides are TGTGCCAGCAGCCCCCAGGGACAGGTCTACAATGAGCAGTTCTTC. Translation: CASSPQGQVYNEQFF.